Each of the 20 T cell receptor beta chains below was sequenced from the same sample in a study of cytomegalovirus exposure and HLA in healthy donors. Researchers ran the PCR with 60 Vbeta and 13 Jbeta primers. This table comes from immunoSEQ multiplex PCR, and its TCRdb copy is limited to in-frame clones, with some not included. Among about 160,000 clones listed, around four fifths were seen once. Source material: PBMCs. Receptors originate from a woman between 50 and 59 years old in good health and CMV-seronegative.

This chain joins TRBV29-1 and TRBJ1-2; D not certain. Germline V CDR1 and CDR2: SQVTM, ANQGSEA. The CDR3 spans 11 residues. The V gene lost 4 bases and the J gene lost 8 bases, with 11 bases spanning the gap. The CDR3 nucleotides are TGCAGCGTTGTTGGGCCGGCGGGCTACACCTTC. Protein sequence: CSVVGPAGYTF.

This chain uses TRBV9 with TRBJ1-1; maybe TRBD1 (5 bases). In germline, CDR1 is SGDLS, CDR2 YYNGEE. Deletions cut 1 base from V and 1 base from J, with 11 bases between. The CDR3 contains 15 residues. The CDR3 bases are TGTGCCAGCAGCGTACAGGGTAGAGAGAACACTGAAGCTTTCTTT. Its protein product is CASSVQGRENTEAFF. The full variable domain, in which reference TRBV9 and TRBJ1-1 provide the parts outside the CDR3, is DSGVTQTPKHLITATGQRVTLRCSPRSGDLSVYWYQQSLDQGLQFLIQYYNGEERAKGNILERFSAQQFPDLHSELNLSSLELGDSALYFCASSVQGRENTEAFFGQGTRLTVV.

The V call is TRBV28, the J call TRBJ1-3, with D uncertain. V was trimmed by 5 bases and J by 2 bases, leaving 13 bases between them. Germline values: CDR1 MDHEN, CDR2 SYDVKM. CDR3 length equals 15 residues. The CDR3 is CASSPRRQAGNTIYF. As DNA, the CDR3 is TGTGCCAGCAGTCCCCGAAGGCAGGCTGGAAACACCATATATTTT. The whole variable domain, remainder taken from reference TRBV28 and TRBJ1-3, is DVKVTQSSRYLVKRTGEKVFLECVQDMDHENMFWYRQDPGLGLRLIYFSYDVKMKEKGDIPEGYSVSREKKERFSLILESASTNQTSMYLCASSPRRQAGNTIYFGEGSWLTVV.

The genes are TRBV15 and TRBJ1-4; 7 bases are shared with TRBD1. CDR1 is LNHNV, CDR2 YYDKDF, per germline (reference sequence). This CDR3 has 13 amino acids. Trimming at V came to 4 bases and at J to 8 bases, leaving 4 bases not matched to a gene. CDR3 nucleotide sequence: TGTGCCACCAGCACGGACAGGTACGAAAAACTGTTTTTT. Translation gives CATSTDRYEKLFF.

This rearrangement joins TRBV6-1 to TRBJ1-3, with D possibly TRBD1 on 5 matching bases. The germline V and J ends were trimmed by 5 bases and 0 bases, with 17 bases remaining between them. Germline-derived CDR1 and CDR2 are MNHNS and SASEGT. This CDR3 comprises 17 residues. This CDR3 is CASSKGRRGVSGNTIYF. Written as DNA, the CDR3 is TGTGCCAGCAGTAAAGGGCGGCGGGGGGTCTCTGGAAACACCATATATTTT.

V usage is TRBV6-6 and J usage is TRBJ2-7, with TRBD1 matching 7 bases. This CDR3 region has 14 residues. The V gene end was trimmed by 7 bases and the J gene end by 1 base; junction bases not matched to a gene: 7. Per the germline V gene, CDR1 is MNHNY and CDR2 is SVGAGI (reference sequence). The CDR3 nucleotides are TGTGCCAGCAACGATGCACAGGGGTCCTACGAGCAGTACTTC. It yields the protein CASNDAQGSYEQYF.

The rearrangement uses TRBV28 and TRBJ1-3; possibly TRBD1 for D (6 bases). The CDR3 contains 14 residues. V lost 5 bases, J lost 7 bases, and 15 bases lay in between. CDR1 MDHEN and CDR2 SYDVKM come from the germline V gene. CDR3 loop: CASSPPGGPNTIYF. The CDR3 coding sequence is TGTGCCAGCAGTCCTCCCGGGGGGCCGAACACCATATATTTT.

The rearrangement joins TRBV6-5 to TRBJ2-1; TRBD2 agrees at 7 bases. CDR1 MNHEY and CDR2 SVGAGI come from the germline V gene. Losses at the gene ends were 1 base for V and 7 bases for J; bases not matched to a gene: 10. The CDR3 runs to 16 residues. CDR3 bases: TGTGCCAGCAGTTACTGGGGGGAGGGCCAGAGGAATGAGCAGTTCTTC. Its translation: CASSYWGEGQRNEQFF.

The count of this clone is one. The rearrangement uses TRBV7-2 and TRBJ2-7, with 7 bases fitting TRBD1. The germline V gene has CDR1 SGHTA and CDR2 FQGNSA. Trimming at V came to 4 bases and at J to 0 bases, leaving 9 bases not matched to a gene. The CDR3 loop spans 16 amino acids. The CDR3 spells CASSSRVGQASYEQYF. CDR3 DNA: TGTGCCAGCAGCTCCCGGGTTGGACAGGCCTCCTACGAGCAGTACTTC.

The V and J genes are TRBV7-8 and TRBJ2-7; the match to TRBD1 covers 9 bases. Germline CDR1 SGHVS, CDR2 FQNEAQ. The CDR3 runs to 13 residues. Trimming took 7 bases from V and 3 from J; bases not matched to a gene: 4. CDR3 bases: TGTGCCAGCACCCGGGACAGGGTCTACGAGCAGTACTTC. Translated, it gives CASTRDRVYEQYF. Combining the CDR3 with reference TRBV7-8 and TRBJ2-7 gives the whole variable domain GAGVSQSPRYKVAKRGQDVALRCDPISGHVSLFWYQQALGQGPEFLTYFQNEAQLDKSGLPSDRFFAERPEGSVSTLKIQRTQQEDSAVYLCASTRDRVYEQYFGPGTRLTVT.

The gene calls are TRBV28 and TRBJ2-1; 9 bases align to TRBD2. V was clipped by 10 bases and J by 1 base; unmatched bases: 11. This CDR3 is 16 amino acids long. The germline gives CDR1 MDHEN, CDR2 SYDVKM. This CDR3 reads CAISTGGRGSYNEQFF. DNA of the CDR3: TGTGCCATCTCAACGGGCGGGAGGGGGTCCTACAATGAGCAGTTCTTC.

This chain uses TRBV5-1 with TRBJ2-5, with a weak D call TRBD2 (7 bases). Trimming stripped 5 bases from V and 3 bases from J, with 20 bases between. The CDR3 loop spans 16 amino acids. Germline V gives CDR1 SGHRS, CDR2 YFSETQ. CDR3 DNA sequence: TGCGCCAGCAGACTAGGGGGGGGACGAGGGGAAGAGACCCAGTACTTC. It yields the protein CASRLGGGRGEETQYF.

This chain uses TRBV18 with TRBJ1-1; possible D gene TRBD1, 5 bases. The V end lost 0 bases, the J end lost 1 base, and 9 bases lay between the germline ends. This CDR3 has 15 amino acids. Germline lookup yields CDR1 KGHSH and CDR2 LQKENI. The CDR3 reads CASSPPQGSNTEAFF. The CDR3 DNA sequence: TGTGCCAGCTCACCACCTCAGGGTTCGAACACTGAAGCTTTCTTT.

In this sample, this clone turned up once. The chain recombines TRBV19 with TRBJ2-1; 9 bases match TRBD2. V lost 5 bases and J lost 8; bases outside the gene matches: 4. The CDR3 runs to 13 residues. Germline V gene data show CDR1 as LNHDA and CDR2 as SQIVND (reference sequence). CDR3 protein: CASSWGTSYEQFF. CDR3 nucleotide sequence: TGTGCCAGTAGTTGGGGGACTAGCTATGAGCAGTTCTTC.

The chain uses TRBV5-6 and TRBJ2-3, with D perhaps TRBD1 (6 bases). The CDR3 loop spans 15 amino acids. V lost 1 base to trimming and J lost 2 bases, with 11 bases between them. Germline CDR1 SGHDT, CDR2 YYEEEE. The CDR3 sequence is CASSLTGQPTDTQYF. As DNA, the CDR3 is TGTGCCAGCAGCTTGACTGGACAGCCCACAGATACGCAGTATTTT.

The rearrangement links TRBV18 to TRBJ2-7, with 8 bases that match TRBD1. From germline, CDR1 is KGHSH and CDR2 LQKENI. The CDR3 runs 13 residues. V shed 4 bases, J shed 3 bases, and the junction held 2 bases outside the gene matches. Here the CDR3 reads CASSRTGGYEQYF. DNA of the CDR3: TGTGCCAGCTCACGCACAGGGGGCTACGAGCAGTACTTC.

V gene TRBV28 combines with J gene TRBJ2-3; D remains ambiguous. This CDR3 comprises 13 residues. The germline V and J ends were trimmed by 3 bases and 2 bases, with 6 bases remaining between them. Looked up from germline, CDR1 is MDHEN and CDR2 is SYDVKM. In DNA, the CDR3 is TGTGCCAGCAGTTTCCAGAACACAGATACGCAGTATTTT. Protein: CASSFQNTDTQYF.

This clone has a handful of counts. The chain recombines TRBV6-1 with TRBJ1-1; D remains unclear. Germline-derived CDR1 and CDR2 are MNHNS and SASEGT. The CDR3 extends over 13 amino acids. Trimming shortened V by 6 bases and J by 0 bases, and 8 bases separated the two germline ends. The CDR3 DNA is TGTGCCAGCAGAGACTTTTTGAACACTGAAGCTTTCTTT. It encodes CASRDFLNTEAFF.

This sequence joins TRBV7-2 and TRBJ2-7, with a possible D match to TRBD2 (6 bases). The CDR3 has 15 amino acids. The ends were cut back, 1 base at V and 4 bases at J, with 14 bases in the middle. Germline loops: CDR1 SGHTA, CDR2 FQGNSA. The CDR3 DNA reads as TGTGCCAGCAGCTTAGGGGGGGTCGCAAAATACGAGCAGTACTTC. It encodes CASSLGGVAKYEQYF.

V is TRBV20-1 and J is TRBJ2-5; no clear D gene. The CDR3 loop spans 11 amino acids. The germline gives CDR1 DFQATT, CDR2 SNEGSKA (reference sequence). V lost 5 bases, J lost 5 bases, and 9 bases lay in between. CDR3 bases: TGCAGTGCTTACTTCTGGGAGACCCAGTACTTC. As protein: CSAYFWETQYF.